This T cell receptor (beta chain) was documented in a study of blood T cell repertoires in COVID-19. Study at large: The study drew acute and convalescent COVID-19 samples from the United States, Italy and Spain. PBMCs, B-cell-depleted T cells, or T cells provided the cDNA or gDNA that made up the material.

Germline V gene lookup returns CDR1 MNHNS and CDR2 SASEGT. The CDR3 contains 13 residues. V shed 3 bases and J 14 bases; nucleotides not matched to a gene: 10. Seattle researchers signed up patients amid active infection and tracked them longitudinally. In the original analysis: Using reference gene primer amplification, nucleated cell counts were estimated. This table comes from immunoSEQ multiplex PCR, and its TCRdb copy is limited to in-frame clones, with some not included. Clonal size and the V and J genes are those of that table, whereas D and trimming came from the DNA. The sample carries 150,000 to 250,000 clones, approximately 94% recorded once.

The sequencing sample was made of peripheral blood. The rearrangement links TRBV6-1 to TRBJ1-1; 9 bases fit TRBD1. This sequence was found in a man aged 25-45 years with COVID-19, enrolled during active disease. The CDR3 nucleotides are TGTGCCAGCAGTGAGAGTAGTGGGACAGGGCACTTCTTT. This codes for CASSESSGTGHFF.